This T cell receptor beta chain was obtained from a study of OX40 agonist ivuxolimab in advanced cancers. General study results and limits: Also present in some nonresponders was a low level of normalized T-cell clonal expansion.

This CDR3 comprises 15 residues. After removal of 3 bases from V and 1 base from J, the junction contained 4 bases not matched to a gene. CDR1 and CDR2 (germline): KGHSH, LQKENI. As regards this clone: Antigen unknown.

The table came from immunoSEQ multiplex PCR; TCRdb's copy has only in-frame clones and leaves some out. The table shows 77,000 or so clones, with about 92% occurring only once. The chain carries TRBV18 and TRBJ2-7, with 9 bases fitting TRBD1. Source: CD4+ or CD8+ T cells sorted from blood, taken in a trial of the OX40 agonist ivuxolimab. The clonotype originates from an adult with an advanced solid tumor such as melanoma, head and neck, liver or kidney cancer. The CDR3 protein is CASSPGTGQSYEQYF. CDR3 DNA sequence: TGTGCCAGCTCACCCGGGACAGGGCAGTCCTACGAGCAGTACTTC.